This TCR beta chain derives from a study of identical twins. Germline V gene lookup returns CDR1 LGHNA and CDR2 YNFKEQ. The CDR3 spans 15 residues. Trimming stripped 1 base from V and 3 bases from J, with 13 bases between. TCRdb re-analysed the 5' RACE reads in MiXCR, keeping a single row per CDR3 protein. Of around 510,000 distinct CDR3 sequences in the sample, approximately 15% were seen once. These data also featured in a second study, about yellow fever vaccine responses in identical twins.

The sequencing input was CD4+ T cells sorted from blood. The origin of this receptor is a woman in her late teens or twenties in good health. The V and J genes are TRBV4-2 and TRBJ2-7, with D possibly matching TRBD2 (5 bases). The CDR3 sequence: CASSQAGGQDYEQYF. The CDR3 nucleotides read TGTGCCAGCAGCCAAGCGGGCGGGCAGGACTACGAGCAGTACTTC.